This TCR beta chain was found in a study of blood T cell repertoires in COVID-19. Study-level information: Samples taken during acute and convalescent COVID-19 were collected in the United States, Italy and Spain.

In the original workflow: Estimated nucleated cell counts came from reference gene primer amplification. Profiled with immunoSEQ multiplex PCR; TCRdb holds only in-frame clones, not every one. D and trimming come from the DNA, and the V and J calls and clone size come from that table. The sample has around 260,000 clones; approximately 82% are singletons. The CDR3 covers 16 residues. CDR1 and CDR2 (germline): MNHNS, SASEGT. Between the trimmed V and J ends, which lost 1 base and 11 bases, there was a span of 23 bases. The clonotype comes from a man aged 60-69 years who had recovered from COVID-19. Specimen: peripheral blood. The genes are TRBV6-1 and TRBJ1-2; D is possibly TRBD1 (5 bases). The CDR3 DNA reads as TGTGCCAGCAGTGAAGGGTGGGGCAGGGAACGACTAGGATACACCTTC. Residues: CASSEGWGRERLGYTF.